The rows below give T cell receptor beta chains drawn from one sample of a study of T cell repertoires in cytomegalovirus infection. TCRdb independently ran MiXCR on the reads; one entry per CDR3 protein. The sample contains some 230,000 distinct CDR3 sequences, about 23% of which appear only once. The sequencing sample was made of CD8+ T cells from PBMCs. Receptors were obtained from a human donor in good health (CMV status not recorded). Some clones in this sample may be carry-over from other donors' samples. Each CDR3 is given with its conserved first and last residue. A D gene is named only where the DNA matches it firmly. Part of the rows lack a size; the others show once, few, many or a class for expanded clones.

clone size: -; J gene: TRBJ2-7; V gene: TRBV10-3; D gene: TRBD1; CDR3 length: 14; CDR3 protein: CAISEFGQAYEQYF; CDR3 DNA: TGTGCCATCAGTGAGTTTGGACAGGCCTACGAGCAGTACTTC
clone size: -; J gene: TRBJ1-3; V gene: TRBV12-3/TRBV12-4; D gene: -; CDR3 length: 12; CDR3 protein: CASTYGGNTIYF; CDR3 DNA: TGTGCCAGCACCTACGGTGGAAACACCATATATTTT
clone size: few; J gene: TRBJ1-1; V gene: TRBV27; D gene: TRBD1; CDR3 length: 15; CDR3 protein: CASRIYRGKGTEAFF; CDR3 DNA: TGTGCCAGCAGGATTTACAGGGGAAAGGGGACTGAAGCTTTCTTT
clone size: few; J gene: TRBJ1-3; V gene: TRBV5-8; D gene: TRBD1; CDR3 length: 16; CDR3 protein: CASSLFGQGIRNTIYF; CDR3 DNA: TGTGCCAGCAGCTTGTTCGGACAGGGGATAAGAAACACCATATATTTT
clone size: few; J gene: TRBJ1-1; V gene: TRBV6-5; D gene: -; CDR3 length: 14; CDR3 protein: CASSYEGQNTEAFF; CDR3 DNA: TGTGCCAGCAGTTACGAGGGACAGAACACTGAAGCTTTCTTT
clone size: -; J gene: TRBJ2-1; V gene: TRBV2; D gene: TRBD2; CDR3 length: 18; CDR3 protein: CASSERLAGASSYNEQFF; CDR3 DNA: TGTGCCAGCAGTGAGAGGCTAGCGGGGGCAAGCTCCTACAATGAGCAGTTCTTC
clone size: -; J gene: TRBJ2-2; V gene: TRBV7-9; D gene: -; CDR3 length: 14; CDR3 protein: CASSFGGHTGELFF; CDR3 DNA: TGTGCCAGCAGCTTCGGGGGGCACACCGGGGAGCTGTTTTTT
clone size: few; J gene: TRBJ1-4; V gene: TRBV20-1; D gene: -; CDR3 length: 16; CDR3 protein: CSAREVFRTENEKLFF; CDR3 DNA: TGCAGTGCGAGAGAGGTGTTTCGGACAGAGAATGAAAAACTGTTTTTT
clone size: -; J gene: TRBJ2-1; V gene: TRBV28; D gene: TRBD1; CDR3 length: 14; CDR3 protein: CASGGTGRPNEQFF; CDR3 DNA: TGTGCCAGCGGTGGGACAGGGAGGCCCAATGAGCAGTTCTTC
clone size: -; J gene: TRBJ1-1; V gene: TRBV7-3; D gene: -; CDR3 length: 13; CDR3 protein: CASREQGSTEAFF; CDR3 DNA: TGTGCCAGCAGGGAACAGGGTTCGACTGAAGCTTTCTTT
clone size: few; J gene: TRBJ1-5; V gene: TRBV27; D gene: -; CDR3 length: 13; CDR3 protein: CASSLGLWQPQHF; CDR3 DNA: TGTGCCAGCAGTTTAGGGCTGTGGCAGCCCCAGCATTTT
clone size: many; J gene: TRBJ1-2; V gene: TRBV7-3; D gene: -; CDR3 length: 13; CDR3 protein: CASSPSWGYGYTF; CDR3 DNA: TGTGCCAGCAGCCCGTCCTGGGGCTATGGCTACACCTTC
clone size: few; J gene: TRBJ2-7; V gene: TRBV2; D gene: TRBD2; CDR3 length: 15; CDR3 protein: CASFLGTSGGYEQYF; CDR3 DNA: TGTGCCAGTTTTCTCGGGACTAGCGGGGGTTACGAGCAGTACTTC
clone size: many; J gene: TRBJ2-1; V gene: TRBV20-1; D gene: -; CDR3 length: 16; CDR3 protein: CSARDRRLAFKNEQFF; CDR3 DNA: TGCAGTGCTAGAGATCGAAGGCTAGCTTTTAAGAATGAGCAGTTCTTC
clone size: few; J gene: TRBJ2-3; V gene: TRBV27; D gene: -; CDR3 length: 15; CDR3 protein: CASQGHLTATDTQYF; CDR3 DNA: TGTGCCAGCCAGGGACACCTTACTGCCACAGATACGCAGTATTTT
clone size: -; J gene: TRBJ1-5; V gene: TRBV19; D gene: -; CDR3 length: 14; CDR3 protein: CASRMLTGTQPQHF; CDR3 DNA: TGTGCCAGTAGGATGCTTACAGGGACTCAGCCCCAGCATTTT
clone size: -; J gene: TRBJ1-1; V gene: TRBV29-1; D gene: TRBD1; CDR3 length: 14; CDR3 protein: CSVDGGGAWTEAFF; CDR3 DNA: TGCAGCGTTGACGGAGGGGGCGCGTGGACTGAAGCTTTCTTT
clone size: few; J gene: TRBJ2-1; V gene: TRBV19; D gene: TRBD2; CDR3 length: 14; CDR3 protein: CASRAREAYNEQFF; CDR3 DNA: TGTGCCAGTAGGGCGCGGGAGGCCTACAATGAGCAGTTCTTC
clone size: few; J gene: TRBJ1-1; V gene: TRBV2; D gene: -; CDR3 length: 15; CDR3 protein: CASRRTGTANTEAFF; CDR3 DNA: TGTGCCAGCAGGCGTACCGGGACGGCGAACACTGAAGCTTTCTTT
clone size: -; J gene: TRBJ2-7; V gene: TRBV10-3; D gene: TRBD1; CDR3 length: 14; CDR3 protein: CAISDPGQRYEQYF; CDR3 DNA: TGTGCCATCAGTGACCCGGGACAGCGCTACGAGCAGTACTTC
clone size: few; J gene: TRBJ2-2; V gene: TRBV6-2/TRBV6-3; D gene: -; CDR3 length: 15; CDR3 protein: CASTPLTEYTGELFF; CDR3 DNA: TGTGCCAGCACCCCGCTGACCGAATACACCGGGGAGCTGTTTTTT
clone size: -; J gene: TRBJ2-7; V gene: TRBV29-1; D gene: -; CDR3 length: 16; CDR3 protein: CSVEGWIRGTPYEQYF; CDR3 DNA: TGCAGCGTTGAAGGTTGGATCCGGGGGACTCCCTACGAGCAGTACTTC
clone size: few; J gene: TRBJ2-2; V gene: TRBV12-3/TRBV12-4; D gene: -; CDR3 length: 12; CDR3 protein: CATPSSTGELFF; CDR3 DNA: TGTGCCACCCCTTCCTCGACCGGGGAGCTGTTTTTT
clone size: -; J gene: TRBJ2-1; V gene: TRBV15; D gene: TRBD2; CDR3 length: 17; CDR3 protein: CATSNELAGAIYNEQFF; CDR3 DNA: TGTGCCACCAGCAATGAGTTAGCGGGGGCCATATACAATGAGCAGTTCTTC
clone size: -; J gene: TRBJ1-1; V gene: TRBV19; D gene: TRBD1; CDR3 length: 14; CDR3 protein: CASSTGGWDTEAFF; CDR3 DNA: TGTGCCAGTAGTACAGGGGGTTGGGACACTGAAGCTTTCTTT
clone size: few; J gene: TRBJ2-1; V gene: TRBV7-9; D gene: -; CDR3 length: 12; CDR3 protein: CASAGALREQFF; CDR3 DNA: TGTGCCAGCGCTGGGGCCCTGCGGGAGCAGTTCTTC
clone size: few; J gene: TRBJ2-7; V gene: TRBV20-1; D gene: TRBD1; CDR3 length: 15; CDR3 protein: CSASAGQAISYEQYF; CDR3 DNA: TGCAGTGCTAGTGCCGGACAGGCTATTTCCTACGAGCAGTACTTC
clone size: few; J gene: TRBJ2-7; V gene: TRBV5-4; D gene: TRBD1; CDR3 length: 14; CDR3 protein: CASSVGTGGYEQYF; CDR3 DNA: TGTGCCAGCAGCGTCGGGACAGGGGGTTACGAGCAGTACTTC
clone size: many; J gene: TRBJ1-1; V gene: TRBV5-6; D gene: -; CDR3 length: 13; CDR3 protein: CASSMTENTEAFF; CDR3 DNA: TGTGCCAGCAGCATGACAGAGAACACTGAAGCTTTCTTT
clone size: many; J gene: TRBJ2-3; V gene: TRBV7-6; D gene: -; CDR3 length: 14; CDR3 protein: CASTLGHNTDTQYF; CDR3 DNA: TGTGCCAGCACCCTGGGACACAACACAGATACGCAGTATTTT
clone size: many; J gene: TRBJ1-4; V gene: TRBV12-3/TRBV12-4; D gene: -; CDR3 length: 16; CDR3 protein: CASSLASGGANEKLFF; CDR3 DNA: TGTGCCAGCAGTTTAGCTTCCGGGGGTGCTAATGAAAAACTGTTTTTT
clone size: -; J gene: TRBJ2-5; V gene: TRBV6-4; D gene: TRBD2; CDR3 length: 16; CDR3 protein: CASSELASKYQETQYF; CDR3 DNA: TGTGCCAGCAGTGAACTAGCGAGCAAATATCAAGAGACCCAGTACTTC
clone size: few; J gene: TRBJ1-1; V gene: TRBV2; D gene: -; CDR3 length: 10; CDR3 protein: CASRSIEAFF; CDR3 DNA: TGTGCCAGCAGGTCGATTGAAGCTTTCTTT